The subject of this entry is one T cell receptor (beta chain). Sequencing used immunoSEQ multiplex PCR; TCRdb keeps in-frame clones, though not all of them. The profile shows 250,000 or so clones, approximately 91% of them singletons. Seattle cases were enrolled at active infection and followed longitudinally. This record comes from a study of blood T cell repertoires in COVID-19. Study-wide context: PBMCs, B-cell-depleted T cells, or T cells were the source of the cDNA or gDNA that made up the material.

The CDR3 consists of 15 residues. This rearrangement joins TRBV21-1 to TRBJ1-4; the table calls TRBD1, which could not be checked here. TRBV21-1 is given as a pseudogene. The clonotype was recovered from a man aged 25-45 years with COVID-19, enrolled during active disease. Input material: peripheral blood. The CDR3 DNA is TGTGCCAGCAGCCAATGCAGGGGGTCCGCTGAAAAACTGTTTTTT. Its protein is CASSQCRGSAEKLFF.